Presented here are 31 T cell receptor beta chains from one specimen sequenced in a study of spatial heterogeneity in lung cancer. In TCRdb, the 5' RACE reads were re-called with MiXCR into one record per CDR3 protein. The sample records around 66,000 distinct CDR3 sequences, under 7.5% being singletons. Indicated time point: sample taken at primary tumor resection. The sample in question was PBMCs, obtained at surgery. All receptors come from a female donor with early-stage non-small cell lung cancer.

This clonotype was observed a handful of times. The genes are TRBV4-1 and TRBJ2-1, with a weak D call TRBD2 (7 bases). Germline CDR1 MGHRA, CDR2 YSYEKL. The V gene lost 4 bases and the J gene lost 4 bases, with 20 bases spanning the gap. The CDR3 sequence is 17 residues long. CDR3 nucleotides: TGCGCCAGCAGCCCCCTACTAGGGGGGGAGGGGTACAATGAGCAGTTCTTC. Protein: CASSPLLGGEGYNEQFF.

This clonotype has just a few counts. A junction end diverges from the germline sequence, so it may reflect a read error. The chain has TRBV7-7 and TRBJ1-3, with D hard to call. Germline loops: CDR1 SSHAT, CDR2 FNYEAQ (reference sequence). The CDR3 contains 15 residues. CDR3 protein: CASSLGPDSGNTIYF. The CDR3 DNA sequence: TGTGCTAGCAGCTTAGGACCGGACTCTGGAAACACCATATATTTT.

This clonotype was seen at least ten times. The chain employs TRBV28 and TRBJ1-5, with D perhaps matching TRBD1 (5 bases). V lost 2 bases and J lost 4, with 15 bases in between. Germline V gene sequence: CDR1 MDHEN, CDR2 SYDVKM. This CDR3 comprises 16 residues. The CDR3 DNA sequence: TGTGCCAGCAGTTTACGAGATGGGGCGAGGAATCAGCCCCAGCATTTT. Translation: CASSLRDGARNQPQHF.

The table lists this clonotype with a few counts. The V call is TRBV10-2, the J call TRBJ2-3; 10 bases align to TRBD2. The junction had 16 bases not matched to a gene; V was cut back by 9 bases and J by 7 bases. In germline, CDR1 is WSHSY, CDR2 SAAADI. This CDR3 spans 16 amino acids. CDR3 DNA: TGCGCCAGTCAGTACGGGGCCCTAGCGGGAGCAAATACGCAGTATTTT. It yields the protein CASQYGALAGANTQYF.

This rearrangement joins TRBV18 to TRBJ1-3; tentative D call: TRBD1 (5 bases). Germline CDR1 and CDR2: KGHSH and LQKENI. The CDR3 loop spans 14 amino acids. The ends were cut back, 3 bases at V and 3 bases at J, with 9 bases in the middle. CDR3 DNA sequence: TGTGCCAGCTCACCCCGGGACCTTGGAAACACCATATATTTT. Translating it yields CASSPRDLGNTIYF.

Only a few counts were recorded for this clonotype. The V gene is TRBV4-1, the J gene TRBJ2-5; possibly TRBD2 for D (6 bases). V lost 2 bases and J 3 bases, leaving 13 bases between the germline ends. The CDR3 sequence is 15 residues long. Germline V lookup: CDR1 MGHRA, CDR2 YSYEKL. The CDR3 DNA reads as TGCGCCAGCAGCCAACATGGGACTGTTAAAGAGACCCAGTACTTC. Translating it yields CASSQHGTVKETQYF.

This clonotype was observed many times. V is TRBV6-5 and J is TRBJ1-2; no firm D call. CDR1 is MNHEY, CDR2 SVGAGI, per germline. The CDR3 has 15 amino acids. V shed 7 bases and J shed 0 bases, with 15 bases lying between them. As DNA, the CDR3 is TGTGCCAGCAAGGGAGAACGGGTAGCTAACTATGGCTACACCTTC. It translates to CASKGERVANYGYTF.

This clonotype was detected many times. The chain joins TRBV29-1 to TRBJ2-5; unclear D gene. Germline CDR1 SQVTM, CDR2 ANQGSEA. V shed 4 bases and J shed 0 bases, with 9 bases lying between them. The CDR3 covers 13 residues. CDR3 sequence (DNA): TGCAGCGTTGCCCTGATCAACCAAGAGACCCAGTACTTC. Translating it yields CSVALINQETQYF.

This clonotype was counted only a few times. The chain recombines TRBV7-6 with TRBJ1-5; TRBD1 is a possible D gene (5 bases). The CDR3 consists of 14 residues. The germline gives CDR1 SGHVS, CDR2 FNYEAQ. The V end lost 6 bases, the J end lost 9 bases, and 18 bases lay between the germline ends. CDR3 in amino acids: CASSPGGGPLPQHF. In nucleotides, the CDR3 is TGTGCCAGCAGTCCCGGGGGAGGCCCTTTGCCCCAGCATTTT.

This clonotype has just a few counts. The rearrangement links TRBV27 to TRBJ1-2; tentative D call: TRBD1 (6 bases). The CDR3 sequence is 12 residues long. V was pared by 4 bases and J by 7 bases, with 10 bases between. Germline V gene data show CDR1 as MNHEY and CDR2 as SMNVEV (reference sequence). CDR3 loop: CASSSRGVGYTF. In DNA, the CDR3 is TGTGCCAGCAGTTCCAGGGGAGTTGGCTACACCTTC.

The table lists this clonotype with a few counts. The chain couples TRBV5-6 to TRBJ2-2; no reliable D call. Germline CDR1 reads SGHDT; CDR2 reads YYEEEE. The V end was cut by 4 bases, the J end by 4 bases, with 11 bases between. The CDR3 is made up of 14 amino acids. The CDR3 is CASSGVGSTGELFF. The CDR3 bases are TGTGCCAGCAGCGGGGTAGGAAGCACCGGGGAGCTGTTTTTT.

The table lists this clonotype with a few counts. The chain joins TRBV6-5 to TRBJ1-1; a weak D match, TRBD1 (6 bases). There are 14 residues in the CDR3. V was shortened by 5 bases and J by 2 bases, with 12 bases between the two germline ends. Germline V gives CDR1 MNHEY, CDR2 SVGAGI. This chain's CDR3 is CASSGGQGNTEAFF. In nucleotides, the CDR3 is TGTGCCAGCAGTGGGGGGCAAGGCAACACTGAAGCTTTCTTT.

The V and J genes are TRBV20-1 and TRBJ2-5; TRBD1 matches at 7 bases. Germline loops: CDR1 DFQATT, CDR2 SNEGSKA (reference sequence). CDR3 length: 12 residues. The V and J ends lost 3 bases and 5 bases, in that order; junction bases with no gene match: 3. CDR3 in amino acids: CSASRGQETQYF. The CDR3 DNA is TGCAGTGCTAGCCGGGGACAGGAGACCCAGTACTTC.

At least ten counts were recorded for this clonotype. This rearrangement joins TRBV12-3 or TRBV12-4 to TRBJ2-7; unclear D gene. The CDR3 extends over 11 amino acids. V lost 8 bases and J lost 4, with 9 bases in between. The CDR3 nucleotides are TGTGCCAGCTCAACGGCTTACGAGCAGTACGTC. Translated: CASSTAYEQYV.

This clonotype has a handful of counts. The chain links TRBV19 to TRBJ2-2, with 9 nucleotides matching TRBD2. The germline CDR1 and CDR2 sequences are LNHDA and SQIVND (reference sequence). Trimming cost V 9 bases and J 2 bases; bases outside gene matches: 4. The CDR3 loop spans 14 amino acids. CDR3 region: CASRTSDNTGELFF. CDR3 nucleotides: TGTGCCAGCAGGACTAGCGACAACACCGGGGAGCTGTTTTTT.

Concerning this clonotype: The junction and the germline gene differ at one end; a read error may be behind it. The chain has TRBV5-1 and TRBJ2-7; 11 bases fit TRBD2. This CDR3 region has 16 residues. The germline CDR1 and CDR2 sequences are SGHRS and YFSETQ. CDR3 DNA: TGCGCCAGCAGCTTAATAGCGGGAGGGCCCTCCGACGAGCAGTACTTC. This encodes CASSLIAGGPSDEQYF.

In this sample, this clonotype turned up many times. The J gene is TRBJ2-2, the V gene TRBV12-3 or TRBV12-4; D is ambiguous. V gave up 3 bases and J gave up 5 bases, with 7 bases separating them. CDR3 length: 13 residues. Written as DNA, the CDR3 is TGTGCCAGCAGTTTGTGGATAACCGGGGAGCTGTTTTTT. It specifies CASSLWITGELFF.

This clonotype was seen many times. This chain connects TRBV5-1 to TRBJ2-3; D possibly corresponds to TRBD2 (6 bases). This CDR3 has 15 residues. V lost 0 bases to trimming and J lost 4 bases, with 12 bases between them. Germline V CDR1 and CDR2: SGHRS, YFSETQ. This CDR3 reads CASSLERASPDTQYF. The CDR3, as DNA: TGCGCCAGCAGCTTGGAGCGGGCGAGCCCAGATACGCAGTATTTT.

This clonotype was counted ten times or more. The CDR3 region is CASSFRTGTENTEAFF. Written as DNA, the CDR3 is TGTGCCAGCTCATTCCGGACCGGGACAGAGAACACTGAAGCTTTCTTT. This chain connects TRBV18 to TRBJ1-1, with TRBD1 matching 7 bases. Germline lookup yields CDR1 KGHSH and CDR2 LQKENI. This CDR3 has 16 residues. V was pared by 5 bases and J by 1 base, with 10 bases of the junction left unmatched.

In this sample, this clonotype turned up many times. The chain is built from TRBV24-1 and TRBJ2-1, with no clear D. V lost 10 bases and J lost 4, with 10 bases in between. The germline V gene has CDR1 KGHDR and CDR2 SFDVKD. This CDR3 is built from 12 residues. CDR3 bases: TGTGCCACGGGCGCCGAGTACAATGAGCAGTTCTTC. This translates into CATGAEYNEQFF.

The chain is built from TRBV20-1 and TRBJ1-3; D unclear. The CDR3 contains 11 residues. Germline-derived CDR1 and CDR2 are DFQATT and SNEGSKA (reference sequence). The V end was cut by 6 bases, the J end by 6 bases, with 9 bases between. The chain's CDR3 is CSATIANTIYF. The CDR3 nucleotides read TGCAGTGCGACCATCGCAAACACCATATATTTT.

As concerns this clonotype: A read error may be the cause here, since a much bigger clone is one base away. The chain employs TRBV7-9 and TRBJ1-6; no reliable D call. This CDR3 spans 16 amino acids. Germline V gene sequence: CDR1 SEHNR, CDR2 FQNEAQ (reference sequence). The CDR3 sequence: CASSLALGGRDSPLQF. For the CDR3, the DNA is TGTGCCAGCAGCTTAGCGCTTGGAGGGCGTGATTCACCCCTCCAGTTT.

This clonotype has ten or more counts. The rearrangement joins TRBV7-8 to TRBJ1-1; no reliable D call. The CDR3 is made up of 14 amino acids. V lost 3 bases and J 1 base, leaving 9 bases between the germline ends. Germline values: CDR1 SGHVS, CDR2 FQNEAQ. The CDR3 sequence: CASSLGSANTEAFF. The CDR3 DNA follows: TGTGCCAGCAGCTTGGGGTCAGCGAACACTGAAGCTTTCTTT. The entire variable domain, with the rest obtained from reference TRBV7-8 and TRBJ1-1, is as follows: GAGVSQSPRYKVAKRGQDVALRCDPISGHVSLFWYQQALGQGPEFLTYFQNEAQLDKSGLPSDRFFAERPEGSVSTLKIQRTQQEDSAVYLCASSLGSANTEAFFGQGTRLTVV.

This clonotype was found a few times. The CDR3 loop reads CASSSEQGSKAFF. CDR3 bases: TGTGCCAGCAGCTCTGAACAGGGTTCGAAAGCTTTCTTT. The genes are TRBV11-2 and TRBJ1-1; D is possibly TRBD1 (6 bases). The CDR3 is 13 residues long. V gave up 4 bases and J gave up 9 bases, with 15 bases separating them. The germline V gene has CDR1 SGHAT and CDR2 FQNNGV. The full variable domain, its missing parts supplied by reference TRBV11-2 and TRBJ1-1, is EAGVAQSPRYKIIEKRQSVAFWCNPISGHATLYWYQQILGQGPKLLIQFQNNGVVDDSQLPKDRFSAERLKGVDSTLKIQPAKLEDSAVYLCASSSEQGSKAFFGQGTRLTVV.

The chain carries TRBV6-1 and TRBJ2-3, with TRBD2 matching over 13 bases. Germline V gene sequence: CDR1 MNHNS, CDR2 SASEGT. This CDR3 is 16 amino acids long. After removal of 7 bases from V and 0 bases from J, the junction contained 4 bases not matched to a gene. CDR3 loop: CASTPLAGGSTDTQYF. The CDR3 region has the DNA TGTGCCAGCACCCCACTAGCGGGAGGGAGCACAGATACGCAGTATTTT.

This clonotype was picked up many times. This chain joins TRBV12-3 or TRBV12-4 and TRBJ1-1; a possible D gene is TRBD1 (5 bases). V was clipped by 4 bases and J by 1 base, with 7 bases between them. The CDR3 totals 13 residues. The CDR3 sequence: CASSSGQNTEAFF. As DNA, the CDR3 is TGTGCCAGCAGTTCCGGACAGAACACTGAAGCTTTCTTT.

This clonotype has at least ten counts. The rearrangement links TRBV6-1 to TRBJ2-3; no reliable D call. This CDR3 is built from 15 residues. Trimming shortened V by 4 bases and J by 2 bases, and 13 bases separated the two germline ends. Germline V gene lookup returns CDR1 MNHNS and CDR2 SASEGT. The CDR3 DNA reads TGTGCCAGCAGTGGGTTGCGTTCCATCACAGATACGCAGTATTTT. Amino acids: CASSGLRSITDTQYF.

The sample holds many counts of this clonotype. The genes are TRBV11-1 and TRBJ2-2, with D unclear. Germline values: CDR1 SGHAT, CDR2 FQDESV (reference sequence). Trimming left V 4 bases short and J 4 bases short, with 10 bases between. The CDR3 extends over 14 amino acids. CDR3 coding DNA: TGTGCCAGCAGCTCCCGGACCCTCACCGGGGAGCTGTTTTTT. Protein sequence: CASSSRTLTGELFF.

The V call is TRBV5-4, the J call TRBJ2-4; 8 nucleotides align to TRBD1. The CDR3 runs 13 residues. Germline-derived CDR1 and CDR2 are SGHNT and YYREEE (reference sequence). J lost 8 bases, V lost 6 bases, and 7 bases had no gene match. The CDR3 coding sequence is TGTGCCAGCACCGCGGACAGGGACGACATTCAGTACTTC. Translated: CASTADRDDIQYF.

The table lists this clonotype with many counts. V is TRBV14 and J is TRBJ1-1; D remains ambiguous. CDR3 size: 13 residues. V dropped 4 bases and J dropped 5 bases, with 11 bases sitting between them. Germline loops: CDR1 SGHDN, CDR2 FVKESK. The CDR3 protein is CASSPSTRTEAFF. CDR3 nucleotide sequence: TGTGCCAGCAGCCCATCGACCCGGACTGAAGCTTTCTTT.

This clonotype has a handful of counts. The chain is built from TRBV5-6 and TRBJ2-5; 15 bases align to TRBD2. The CDR3 consists of 20 residues. The V gene end was trimmed by 4 bases and the J gene end by 1 base; junction bases not matched to a gene: 14. CDR1 and CDR2 from the germline V gene are SGHDT and YYEEEE. For the CDR3, the DNA is TGTGCCAGCAGCAATAAAAAACCGGGACTAGCGGGGGGCCTCCAAGAGACCCAGTACTTC. Translating it yields CASSNKKPGLAGGLQETQYF.